A selection of T cell receptor beta chains follows, all from one sample in a study of T cell responses to AZD1222 COVID-19 vaccine. Sequencing used immunoSEQ multiplex PCR; TCRdb keeps in-frame clones, though not all of them. The table shows 180,000 or so clones, with approximately 90% occurring only once. The source was peripheral blood, collected 28 days after the second AZD1222 dose. The source of these receptors is an adult who received the AZD1222 COVID-19 vaccine. Each CDR3 is given with its conserved first and last residue. D genes are given only for firm matches. The size of a clone is reported for some rows only, either as once, few or many, or as a class for expanded clones.

D | J | size | V | CDR3 | DNA
. | TRBJ2-1 | . | TRBV4-2 | CASSQGQERSYNEQFF | TGTGCCAGCAGCCAAGGGCAGGAGAGATCCTACAATGAGCAGTTCTTC
. | TRBJ2-2 | . | TRBV4-1 | CASSWTPSTGELFF | TGCGCCAGCAGCTGGACTCCAAGCACCGGGGAGCTGTTTTTT
TRBD1 | TRBJ1-1 | . | TRBV19 | CASSTTGANTEAFF | TGTGCCAGTAGTACCACAGGGGCTAACACTGAAGCTTTCTTT
TRBD1 | TRBJ1-2 | . | TRBV28 | CASSRTGPYYGYTF | TGTGCCAGCAGCCGGACAGGGCCTTACTATGGCTACACCTTC
. | TRBJ2-2 | . | TRBV9 | CASSVGGTGELFF | TGTGCCAGCAGCGTAGGGGGCACCGGGGAGCTGTTTTTT
. | TRBJ2-7 | . | TRBV10-1 | CASSEDGPYEQYF | TGCGCCAGCAGTGAGGACGGGCCCTACGAGCAGTACTTC
TRBD1 | TRBJ2-1 | . | TRBV7-9 | CASSLLQLRDRGNNEQFF | TGTGCCAGCAGCTTACTTCAATTAAGGGACAGAGGAAACAATGAGCAGTTCTTC
. | TRBJ1-5 | . | TRBV19 | CASSWRAVGSNQPQHF | TGTGCCAGTAGTTGGCGGGCAGTGGGTAGCAATCAGCCCCAGCATTTT
. | TRBJ2-7 | . | TRBV6-1 | CASSERTASSYEQYF | TGTGCCAGCAGTGAAAGGACAGCGAGCTCCTACGAGCAGTACTTC
TRBD1 | TRBJ1-2 | . | TRBV6-5 | CASSYSPGGYGYTF | TGTGCCAGCAGTTACTCGCCAGGGGGCTATGGCTACACCTTC
. | TRBJ2-7 | . | TRBV11-1 | CASSLAGPPYEQYF | TGTGCCAGCAGCTTAGCGGGCCCTCCCTACGAGCAGTACTTC
. | TRBJ1-3 | . | TRBV20-1 | CSASDGGIAGNTIYF | TGCAGTGCTAGTGACGGAGGAATTGCGGGAAACACCATATATTTT
. | TRBJ2-7 | few | TRBV24-1 | CATSDAPGGAQYF | TGTGCCACCAGTGACGCCCCCGGGGGAGCGCAGTACTTC
. | TRBJ1-3 | . | TRBV19 | CASSPWTVSGNTIYF | TGTGCCAGTAGTCCCTGGACGGTCTCTGGAAACACCATATATTTT
TRBD2 | TRBJ2-7 | few | TRBV6-6 | CATKGAAGGTYEQYF | TGTGCCACCAAAGGGGCGGCGGGGGGAACCTACGAGCAGTACTTC
. | TRBJ1-6 | . | TRBV5-1 | CASRDGPDNYNSPLHF | TGCGCCAGCCGCGACGGGCCAGACAACTATAATTCACCCCTCCACTTT
. | TRBJ1-2 | once | TRBV6-4 | CASSDQLGGRYGYTF | TGTGCCAGCAGTGACCAGTTGGGGGGTCGGTATGGCTACACCTTC
TRBD2 | TRBJ2-2 | . | TRBV5-4 | CASSLDSGLADLTGELFF | TGTGCCAGCAGCTTGGACTCGGGACTAGCGGACCTCACCGGGGAGCTGTTTTTT
. | TRBJ1-2 | . | TRBV7-8 | CASSLERLGGYGYTF | TGTGCCAGCAGCTTAGAGCGTTTGGGAGGCTATGGCTACACCTTC
TRBD1 | TRBJ1-2 | . | TRBV28 | CASSSGAGGVYGYTF | TGTGCCAGCAGTTCCGGGGCAGGGGGCGTCTATGGCTACACCTTC
TRBD1 | TRBJ1-3 | . | TRBV2 | CASARDRRGNTIYF | TGTGCCAGCGCTAGGGACAGGAGAGGAAACACCATATATTTT
TRBD1 | TRBJ1-2 | . | TRBV5-1 | CASSLEGANYGYTF | TGCGCCAGCAGCTTGGAGGGGGCAAACTATGGCTACACCTTC
. | TRBJ1-1 | . | TRBV6-5 | CASSRVERPNTEAFF | TGTGCCAGCAGTCGTGTAGAACGACCGAACACTGAAGCTTTCTTT